The 5 T cell receptor beta chains presented below share a single source sample, sequenced in a study of blood T cells in healthy people across ages. The use of a sample-barcoded 5' primer and a J-beta primer mix characterized a second PCR of roughly 7 to 11 cycles. TCRdb itself ran the 5' RACE reads through MiXCR, one entry per CDR3 protein. Of just under 900,000 distinct CDR3 sequences in the sample, about 28% were seen once. Material for sequencing was blood. The receptors come from a woman older than 75 in good health.

This clonotype was counted only a few times. V is TRBV6-1 and J is TRBJ1-6; D gene unclear. The CDR3 loop spans 15 amino acids. The germline CDR1 and CDR2 sequences are MNHNS and SASEGT. Trimming shortened V by 4 bases and J by 7 bases, and 14 bases separated the two germline ends. The CDR3 sequence is CASSGGISTNSPLHF. The CDR3 DNA reads as TGTGCCAGCAGTGGTGGTATTTCAACGAATTCACCCCTCCACTTT.

This clonotype was picked up a small number of times. The chain recombines TRBV5-6 with TRBJ1-1; a possible D gene is TRBD1 (6 bases). V was shortened by 1 base and J by 4 bases, with 11 bases between the two germline ends. This CDR3 has 14 residues. Germline V CDR1 and CDR2: SGHDT, YYEEEE. CDR3 nucleotides: TGTGCCAGCAGCTTGTTGGGGGGCAGCACTGAAGCTTTCTTT. Its protein is CASSLLGGSTEAFF.

This sequence joins TRBV7-9 and TRBJ2-1; 8 nucleotides match TRBD1. The germline V gene encodes CDR1 SEHNR and CDR2 FQNEAQ (reference sequence). V trimming: 6 bases; J trimming: 5 bases; junction bases outside the gene matches: 9. The CDR3 sequence is 15 residues long. The chain's CDR3 is CASSEWTGQDNEQFF. In nucleotides, the CDR3 is TGTGCCAGCAGTGAATGGACAGGGCAAGACAATGAGCAGTTCTTC.

The chain employs TRBV6-4 and TRBJ2-7, with D unresolved. The CDR3 is made up of 16 amino acids. Trimming pared 0 bases from V and 7 bases from J, leaving 19 bases between. Germline V gene sequence: CDR1 MRHNA, CDR2 SNTAGT. The CDR3 loop reads CASSDSRRSSYNEQYF. The CDR3 coding sequence is TGTGCCAGCAGTGACTCGAGGCGGAGCTCCTACAATGAGCAGTACTTC.

Comment on this clonotype: With a much larger clone just one base away, this may be a read error. The chain combines TRBV7-2 with TRBJ1-4; no firm D call. The CDR3 sequence is 15 residues long. CDR1 is SGHTA, CDR2 FQGNSA, per germline. CDR3 amino acids: CASSSSQATNEKRFF. CDR3 nucleotides: TGTGCCAGCAGCTCATCCCAGGCGACTAATGAAAAACGGTTTTTT.